The source of this T cell receptor beta chain is a study of T cells in Graves' hyperthyroidism and ophthalmopathy. RNA transcripts gave rise to amplified TCR beta CDR3 regions. Researchers ran a first-round RT-PCR on the TCR CDR3 using the HTBI primer set. TCRdb recomputed calls from the multiplex PCR reads with MiXCR, one row per CDR3 protein. Of about 280,000 distinct CDR3 sequences in the sample, about 25% are singletons; the top ten hold over 25%. V was pared by 2 bases and J by 3 bases, with 10 bases between. The CDR3 is 14 amino acids. This chain uses TRBV12-3 or TRBV12-4 with TRBJ1-1; D not resolved. Sequencing was carried out using blood. The sequence came from a man between 35 and 55 years old with Graves' hyperthyroidism that later progressed to Graves' ophthalmopathy. DNA for the CDR3: TGTGCCAGCAGTTTAAACGGCGGATACACTGAAGCTTTCTTT. Amino acid sequence: CASSLNGGYTEAFF.